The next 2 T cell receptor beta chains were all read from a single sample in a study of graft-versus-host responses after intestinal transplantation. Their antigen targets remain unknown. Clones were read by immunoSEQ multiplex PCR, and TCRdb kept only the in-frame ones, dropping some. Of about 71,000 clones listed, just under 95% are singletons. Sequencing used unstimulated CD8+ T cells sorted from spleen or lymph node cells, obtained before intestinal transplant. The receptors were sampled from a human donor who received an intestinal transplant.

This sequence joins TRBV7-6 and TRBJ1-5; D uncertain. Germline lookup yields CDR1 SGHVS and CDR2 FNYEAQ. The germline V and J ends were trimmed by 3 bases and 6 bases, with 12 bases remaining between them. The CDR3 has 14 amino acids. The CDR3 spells CASSFGWEGQPQHF. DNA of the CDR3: TGTGCCAGCAGCTTTGGCTGGGAGGGTCAGCCCCAGCATTTT. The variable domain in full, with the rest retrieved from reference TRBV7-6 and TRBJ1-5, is GAGVSQSPRYKVTKRGQDVALRCDPISGHVSLYWYRQALGQGPEFLTYFNYEAQQDKSGLPNDRFSAERPEGSISTLTIQRTEQRDSAMYRCASSFGWEGQPQHFGDGTRLSIL.

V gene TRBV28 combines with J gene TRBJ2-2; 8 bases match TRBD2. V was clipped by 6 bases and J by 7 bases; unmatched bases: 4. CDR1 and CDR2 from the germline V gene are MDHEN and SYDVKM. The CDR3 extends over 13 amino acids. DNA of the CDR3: TGTGCCAGCAGCTCGGGAGGGTACGGGGAGCTGTTTTTT. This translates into CASSSGGYGELFF.